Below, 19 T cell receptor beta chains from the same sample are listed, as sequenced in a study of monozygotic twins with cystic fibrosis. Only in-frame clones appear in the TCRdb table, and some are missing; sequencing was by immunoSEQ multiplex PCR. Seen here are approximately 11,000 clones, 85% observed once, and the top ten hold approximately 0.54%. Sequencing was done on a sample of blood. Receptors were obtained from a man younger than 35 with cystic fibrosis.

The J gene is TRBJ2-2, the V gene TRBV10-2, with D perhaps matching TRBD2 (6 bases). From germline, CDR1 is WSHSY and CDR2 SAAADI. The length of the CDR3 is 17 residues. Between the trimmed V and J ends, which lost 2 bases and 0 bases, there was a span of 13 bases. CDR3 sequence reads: CASSETLGSANTGELFF. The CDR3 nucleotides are TGCGCCAGCAGTGAGACCCTCGGGAGTGCGAACACCGGGGAGCTGTTTTTT.

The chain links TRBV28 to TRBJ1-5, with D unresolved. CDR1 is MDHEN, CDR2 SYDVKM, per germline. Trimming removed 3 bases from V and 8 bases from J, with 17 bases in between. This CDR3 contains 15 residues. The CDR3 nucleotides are TGTGCCAGCAGTTTCCCTGGACCTCAATCAGAGCCCCAGCATTTT. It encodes CASSFPGPQSEPQHF.

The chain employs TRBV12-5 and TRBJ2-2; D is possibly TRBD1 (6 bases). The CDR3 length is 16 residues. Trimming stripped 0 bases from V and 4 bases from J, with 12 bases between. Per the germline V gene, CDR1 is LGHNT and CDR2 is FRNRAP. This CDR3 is CASGLVTGSVTGELFF. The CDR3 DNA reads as TGTGCTAGTGGTTTGGTAACAGGGTCGGTCACCGGGGAGCTGTTTTTT.

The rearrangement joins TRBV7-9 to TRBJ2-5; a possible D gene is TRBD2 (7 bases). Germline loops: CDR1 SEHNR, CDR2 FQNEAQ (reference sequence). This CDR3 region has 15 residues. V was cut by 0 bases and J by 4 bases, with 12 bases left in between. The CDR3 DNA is TGTGCCAGCAGCTTAGCGGGGGGGGCCGGAGAGACCCAGTACTTC. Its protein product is CASSLAGGAGETQYF.

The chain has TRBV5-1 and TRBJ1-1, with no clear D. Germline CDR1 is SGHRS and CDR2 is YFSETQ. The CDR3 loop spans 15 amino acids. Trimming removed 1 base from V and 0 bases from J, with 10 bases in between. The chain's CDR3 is CASSLTPALNTEAFF. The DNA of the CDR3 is TGCGCCAGCAGCTTGACCCCCGCCCTGAACACTGAAGCTTTCTTT.

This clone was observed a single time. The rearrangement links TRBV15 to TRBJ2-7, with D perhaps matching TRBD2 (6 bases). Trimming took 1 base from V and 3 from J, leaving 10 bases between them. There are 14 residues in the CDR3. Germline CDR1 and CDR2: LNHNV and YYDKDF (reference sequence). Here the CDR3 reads CATSRAGLNYEQYF. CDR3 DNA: TGTGCCACCAGCAGAGCGGGACTTAACTACGAGCAGTACTTC.

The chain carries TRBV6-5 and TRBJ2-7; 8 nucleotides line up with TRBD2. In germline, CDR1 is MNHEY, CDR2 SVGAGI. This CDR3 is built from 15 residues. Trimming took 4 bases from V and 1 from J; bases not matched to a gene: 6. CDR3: CASSLQTSESYEQYF. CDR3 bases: TGTGCCAGCAGTTTACAGACTAGCGAGTCCTACGAGCAGTACTTC.

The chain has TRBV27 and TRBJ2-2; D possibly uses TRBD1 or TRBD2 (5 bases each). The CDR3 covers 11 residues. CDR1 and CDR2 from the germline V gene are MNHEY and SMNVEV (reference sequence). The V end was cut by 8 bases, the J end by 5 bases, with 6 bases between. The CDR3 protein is CASWGTGELFF. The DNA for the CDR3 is TGTGCCAGCTGGGGGACCGGGGAGCTGTTTTTT.

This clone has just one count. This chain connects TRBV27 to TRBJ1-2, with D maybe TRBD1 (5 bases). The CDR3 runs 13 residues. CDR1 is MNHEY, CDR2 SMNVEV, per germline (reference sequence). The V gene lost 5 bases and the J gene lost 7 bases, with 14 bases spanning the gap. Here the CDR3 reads CASSQGVVGGYTF. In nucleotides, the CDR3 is TGTGCCAGCAGTCAGGGTGTAGTTGGTGGCTACACCTTC.

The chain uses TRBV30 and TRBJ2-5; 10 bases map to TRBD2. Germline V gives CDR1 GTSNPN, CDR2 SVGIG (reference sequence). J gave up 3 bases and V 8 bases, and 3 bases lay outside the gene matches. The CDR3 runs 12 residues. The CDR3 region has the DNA TGTGCCACAACTAGCGGGGAAGAGACCCAGTACTTC. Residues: CATTSGEETQYF.

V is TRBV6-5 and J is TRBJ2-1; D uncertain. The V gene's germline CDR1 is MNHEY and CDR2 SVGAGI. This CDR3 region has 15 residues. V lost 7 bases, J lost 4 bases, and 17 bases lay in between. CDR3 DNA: TGTGCCAGCAACCTCCTCCCCTCTCTTTACAATGAGCAGTTCTTC. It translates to CASNLLPSLYNEQFF.

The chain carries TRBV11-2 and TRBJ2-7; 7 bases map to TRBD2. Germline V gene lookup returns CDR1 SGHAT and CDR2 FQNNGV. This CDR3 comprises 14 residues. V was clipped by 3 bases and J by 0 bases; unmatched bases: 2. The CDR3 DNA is TGTGCCAGCAGCTTGGGGACTACCTCCTACGAGCAGTACTTC. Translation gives CASSLGTTSYEQYF.

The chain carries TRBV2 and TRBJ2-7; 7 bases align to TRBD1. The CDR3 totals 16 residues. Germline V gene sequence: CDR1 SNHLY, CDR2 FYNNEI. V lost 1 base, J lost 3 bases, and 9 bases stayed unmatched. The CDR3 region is CASSEDLGQWFYEQYF. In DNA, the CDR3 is TGTGCCAGCAGTGAAGATTTGGGACAGTGGTTCTACGAGCAGTACTTC.

Written as DNA, the CDR3 is TGTGCCAGCAGTTTAAGGGGGCAGGGGGTCTACAATGAGCAGTTCTTC. Encoded protein: CASSLRGQGVYNEQFF. The chain joins TRBV27 to TRBJ2-1; 7 bases align to TRBD1. The V segment lost 2 bases and the J segment 3 bases; nucleotides outside the gene matches: 7. The CDR3 contains 16 residues. Per the germline V gene, CDR1 is MNHEY and CDR2 is SMNVEV (reference sequence).

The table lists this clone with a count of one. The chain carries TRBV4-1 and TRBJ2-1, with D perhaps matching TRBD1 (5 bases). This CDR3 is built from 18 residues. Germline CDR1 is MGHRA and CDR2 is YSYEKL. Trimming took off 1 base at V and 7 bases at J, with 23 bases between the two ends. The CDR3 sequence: CASSQVRNRRGFQNEQFF. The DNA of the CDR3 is TGCGCCAGCAGCCAAGTTCGAAATAGAAGGGGTTTTCAGAATGAGCAGTTCTTC.

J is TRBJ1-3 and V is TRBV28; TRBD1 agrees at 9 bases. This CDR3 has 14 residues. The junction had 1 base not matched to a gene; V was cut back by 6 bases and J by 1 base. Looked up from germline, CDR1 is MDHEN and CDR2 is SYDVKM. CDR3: CASSGTGSGNTIYF. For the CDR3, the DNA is TGTGCCAGCAGCGGGACAGGGTCTGGAAACACCATATATTTT.

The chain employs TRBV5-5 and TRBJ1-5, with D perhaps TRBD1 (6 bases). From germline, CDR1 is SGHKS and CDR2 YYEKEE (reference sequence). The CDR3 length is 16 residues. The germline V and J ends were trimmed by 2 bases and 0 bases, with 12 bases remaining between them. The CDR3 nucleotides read TGTGCCAGCAGCTTACAGGGTCTTAATAGCAATCAGCCCCAGCATTTT. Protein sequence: CASSLQGLNSNQPQHF.

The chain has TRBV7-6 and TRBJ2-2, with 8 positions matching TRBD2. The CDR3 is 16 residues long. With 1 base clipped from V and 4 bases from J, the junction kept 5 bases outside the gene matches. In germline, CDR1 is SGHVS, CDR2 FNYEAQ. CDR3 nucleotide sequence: TGTGCCAGCAGCTTAGGAGCGGGAGTGGCCACCGGGGAGCTGTTTTTT. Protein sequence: CASSLGAGVATGELFF.

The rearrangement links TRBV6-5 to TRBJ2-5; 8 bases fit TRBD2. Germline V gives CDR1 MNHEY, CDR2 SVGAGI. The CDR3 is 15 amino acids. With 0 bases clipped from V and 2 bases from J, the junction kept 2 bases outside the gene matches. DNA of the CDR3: TGTGCCAGCAGTTACTCACTAGCGGAGCAAGAGACCCAGTACTTC. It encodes CASSYSLAEQETQYF.